This T cell receptor (beta chain) is from a study of spatial heterogeneity in lung cancer. Documented time point: sample taken at primary tumor resection. Frozen PBMC, nontumor lung or tumor provided whole RNA, which was sequenced unsorted. Overall study results and limits: For expanded intratumoral alpha and beta TCRs, counts tracked tumor mutation counts.

This CDR3 is 14 amino acids long. CDR1 and CDR2 (germline): SQVTM, ANQGSEA. With 4 bases clipped from V and 1 base from J, the junction kept 3 bases outside the gene matches. This clonotype is large by share. The antigen remains unidentified. TCRdb re-called the 5' RACE reads with MiXCR, one entry per CDR3 protein. Among almost 850 distinct CDR3 sequences, roughly 6.7% were seen once, and the ten largest hold 29%. The chain links TRBV29-1 to TRBJ2-5; 10 bases agree with TRBD2. This receptor was obtained from a female donor with early-stage non-small cell lung cancer. This sample comprised lung tumor tissue, obtained at surgery. The CDR3: CSVGLAGSQETQYF. For the CDR3, the DNA is TGCAGCGTTGGACTAGCGGGTTCCCAAGAGACCCAGTACTTC.